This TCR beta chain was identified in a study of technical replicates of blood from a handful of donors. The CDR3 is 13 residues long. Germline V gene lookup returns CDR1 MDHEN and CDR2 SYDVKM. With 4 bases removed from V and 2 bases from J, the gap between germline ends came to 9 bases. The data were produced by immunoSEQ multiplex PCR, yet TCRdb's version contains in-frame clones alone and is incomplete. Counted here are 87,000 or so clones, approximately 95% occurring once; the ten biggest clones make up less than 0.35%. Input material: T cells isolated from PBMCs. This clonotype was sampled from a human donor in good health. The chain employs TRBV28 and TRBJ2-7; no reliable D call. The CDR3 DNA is TGTGCCAGCAGTTGGCCCGCAGCCTACGAGCAGTACTTC. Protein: CASSWPAAYEQYF.